Below, 29 T cell receptor beta chains from the same sample are listed, as sequenced in a study of early T cells in non-severe SARS-CoV-2 infection. MiXCR was run by TCRdb on the 5' RACE reads, yielding one entry per CDR3 protein. The table shows around 56,000 distinct CDR3 sequences, with around 14% occurring only once. Sequencing was performed on whole blood, taken at baseline. The receptors shown here come from an adult who was a healthcare worker with PCR-confirmed SARS-CoV-2 infection or an uninfected control (not recorded which).

This clonotype was picked up a small number of times. The chain has TRBV29-1 and TRBJ2-1; a weak D match, TRBD2 (5 bases). From germline, CDR1 is SQVTM and CDR2 ANQGSEA. The CDR3 is 12 residues long. V lost 0 bases and J lost 9, with 9 bases in between. The CDR3 reads CSVEDDGVEQFF. CDR3 DNA: TGCAGCGTTGAAGATGACGGGGTTGAGCAGTTCTTC.

This chain uses TRBV6-6 with TRBJ2-7; D ambiguous. V was shortened by 5 bases and J by 4 bases, with 24 bases between the two germline ends. CDR3 length: 17 amino acids. Germline CDR1 and CDR2: MNHNY and SVGAGI (reference sequence). DNA for the CDR3: TGTGCCAGCAGTGTGTATGACGGAACCCGAGGACGTTACGAGCAGTACTTC. Translating gives CASSVYDGTRGRYEQYF.

In its sample, this clonotype was seen a few times. The genes are TRBV28 and TRBJ1-5, with 7 bases aligning to TRBD1. J lost 5 bases, V lost 6 bases, and 10 bases had no gene match. There are 15 residues in the CDR3. CDR1 MDHEN and CDR2 SYDVKM come from the germline V gene. The CDR3 nucleotides read TGTGCCAGCAGCTTCAAAGACAGGGCTTATCAGCCCCAGCATTTT. Amino acid sequence: CASSFKDRAYQPQHF. Drawing the rest from reference TRBV28 and TRBJ1-5, the complete variable domain is DVKVTQSSRYLVKRTGEKVFLECVQDMDHENMFWYRQDPGLGLRLIYFSYDVKMKEKGDIPEGYSVSREKKERFSLILESASTNQTSMYLCASSFKDRAYQPQHFGDGTRLSIL.

This clonotype appeared a few times. The chain joins TRBV7-9 to TRBJ2-7; 11 bases line up with TRBD2. Germline V CDR1 and CDR2: SEHNR, FQNEAQ (reference sequence). J was trimmed by 7 bases and V by 7 bases; bases with no gene match: 9. This CDR3 region has 14 residues. CDR3 in DNA: TGTGCCAGCACCACGCTAGCGGGAGGAAGGGAGCAGTACTTC. It yields the protein CASTTLAGGREQYF.

The chain employs TRBV7-2 and TRBJ2-1, with D unclear. This CDR3 spans 13 amino acids. V was shortened by 2 bases and J by 4 bases, with 6 bases between the two germline ends. Germline values: CDR1 SGHTA, CDR2 FQGNSA. CDR3 in amino acids: CASSLHPYNEQFF. DNA of the CDR3: TGTGCCAGCAGCTTACACCCGTACAATGAGCAGTTCTTC.

The chain combines TRBV29-1 with TRBJ1-2; 7 positions match TRBD1. V lost 4 bases, J lost 3 bases, and 5 bases stayed unmatched. The CDR3 is made up of 13 amino acids. Germline CDR1 and CDR2: SQVTM and ANQGSEA. For the CDR3, the DNA is TGCAGCGTTGGACAGGGAAGAGACTATGGCTACACCTTC. This translates into CSVGQGRDYGYTF.

The chain carries TRBV19 and TRBJ1-5; 8 positions agree with TRBD1. CDR1 LNHDA and CDR2 SQIVND come from the germline V gene (reference sequence). J lost 2 bases, V lost 4 bases, and 10 bases had no gene match. The CDR3 sequence is 17 residues long. CDR3 residues: CASSNPRDRMGNQPQHF. CDR3 nucleotide sequence: TGTGCCAGTAGTAACCCCCGGGACAGGATGGGCAATCAGCCCCAGCATTTT. Looking up the rest from reference TRBV19 and TRBJ1-5 gives the full variable domain: DGGITQSPKYLFRKEGQNVTLSCEQNLNHDAMYWYRQDPGQGLRLIYYSQIVNDFQKGDIAEGYSVSREKKESFPLTVTSAQKNPTAFYLCASSNPRDRMGNQPQHFGDGTRLSIL.

This clonotype occurred a few times. This chain connects TRBV4-1 to TRBJ2-1; the D gene is possibly TRBD1 (6 bases). Germline V gives CDR1 MGHRA, CDR2 YSYEKL. Trimming removed 0 bases at V and 10 bases at J, with 22 bases between. This CDR3 has 17 amino acids. The CDR3 spells CASSQDYSGRGLVEQFF. CDR3 bases: TGCGCCAGCAGCCAAGATTATTCGGGCAGGGGCCTCGTCGAGCAGTTCTTC.

This clonotype was seen a handful of times. The chain uses TRBV10-1 and TRBJ2-7, with D unclear. This CDR3 region has 17 residues. V lost 0 bases to trimming and J lost 2 bases, with 17 bases between them. CDR1 and CDR2 (germline): WNHNN, SYGVQD (reference sequence). CDR3 loop: CASSESAGPSITYEQYF. The CDR3 nucleotides read TGCGCCAGCAGTGAGTCGGCCGGGCCATCAATCACCTACGAGCAGTACTTC.

Only a few counts were recorded for this clonotype. The chain uses TRBV24-1 and TRBJ2-1, with 7 positions matching TRBD1. The CDR3 is made up of 15 amino acids. Germline CDR1 and CDR2: KGHDR and SFDVKD. After removal of 3 bases from V and 1 base from J, the junction contained 2 bases not matched to a gene. The CDR3 coding sequence is TGTGCCACCAGTGATCGGACAGGTTCCTACAATGAGCAGTTCTTC. This codes for CATSDRTGSYNEQFF.

This clonotype was detected many times. CDR3 coding DNA: TGTGCCAGCAGCTTGGGAGAATTGGGACGGAGCTCCTACGAGCAGTACTTC. Amino acid sequence: CASSLGELGRSSYEQYF. The chain has TRBV5-4 and TRBJ2-7; the D call may be TRBD1 or TRBD2 (5 bases each). This CDR3 is built from 17 residues. With 0 bases removed from V and 0 bases from J, the gap between germline ends came to 16 bases. Germline lookup yields CDR1 SGHNT and CDR2 YYREEE (reference sequence). Variable domain in full (rest from reference TRBV5-4 and TRBJ2-7): ETGVTQSPTHLIKTRGQQVTLRCSSQSGHNTVSWYQQALGQGPQFIFQYYREEENGRGNFPPRFSGLQFPNYSSELNVNALELDDSALYLCASSLGELGRSSYEQYFGPGTRLTVT.

This clonotype has a handful of counts. The chain couples TRBV14 to TRBJ1-1; no clear D gene. This CDR3 has 11 residues. The V gene's germline CDR1 is SGHDN and CDR2 FVKESK. Trimming left V 3 bases short and J 2 bases short, with 1 base between. The DNA of the CDR3 is TGTGCCAGCAGCCATAACACTGAAGCTTTCTTT. Translation gives CASSHNTEAFF.

This clonotype was picked up a small number of times. The rearrangement joins TRBV20-1 to TRBJ2-7, with D unclear. Trimming shortened V by 2 bases and J by 5 bases, and 13 bases separated the two germline ends. CDR1 and CDR2 (germline): DFQATT, SNEGSKA (reference sequence). This CDR3 region has 13 residues. The CDR3 is CSARYPGHHEQYF. The DNA of the CDR3 is TGCAGTGCTAGATACCCGGGTCACCACGAGCAGTACTTC.

This clonotype showed up just a few times. J is TRBJ1-5 and V is TRBV27; 9 bases fit TRBD1. Germline CDR1 reads MNHEY; CDR2 reads SMNVEV (reference sequence). V lost 3 bases to trimming and J lost 7 bases; unmatched junction nucleotides: 4. The CDR3 spans 14 residues. The CDR3 reads CASSFGTGKQPQHF. The CDR3 nucleotides read TGTGCCAGCAGTTTTGGGACAGGGAAACAGCCCCAGCATTTT.

This chain links TRBV4-1 with TRBJ2-3; D is unresolved. Germline V lookup: CDR1 MGHRA, CDR2 YSYEKL. The CDR3 has 14 residues. The V end was cut by 0 bases, the J end by 4 bases, with 8 bases between. CDR3 protein: CASSQEFGSDTQYF. CDR3 nucleotide sequence: TGCGCCAGCAGCCAAGAGTTCGGCTCAGATACGCAGTATTTT.

The rearrangement joins TRBV10-2 to TRBJ1-1; D unclear. The V end was cut by 2 bases, the J end by 4 bases, with 14 bases between. This CDR3 has 15 amino acids. CDR1 and CDR2 (germline): WSHSY, SAAADI. CDR3 amino acids: CASSEVAGMGTEAFF. The CDR3 DNA reads TGCGCCAGCAGTGAGGTAGCGGGGATGGGCACTGAAGCTTTCTTT.

This clonotype has a handful of counts. The chain employs TRBV30 and TRBJ2-1; no definite D call. The length of the CDR3 is 11 residues. The V end was cut by 2 bases, the J end by 16 bases, with 15 bases between. CDR1 is GTSNPN, CDR2 SVGIG, per germline (reference sequence). In DNA, the CDR3 is TGTGCCTGGAGTCGGGCCGCCGCCTCTTTCTTC. Its protein is CAWSRAAASFF.

This clonotype has a count of ten or more. This chain joins TRBV9 and TRBJ2-7; D possibly corresponds to TRBD1 (5 bases). With 4 bases removed from V and 6 bases from J, the gap between germline ends came to 20 bases. The length of the CDR3 is 15 residues. The germline CDR1 and CDR2 sequences are SGDLS and YYNGEE. Here the CDR3 reads CASSPYQNPGREQYF. As DNA, the CDR3 is TGTGCCAGCAGCCCCTACCAGAACCCAGGGCGCGAGCAGTACTTC.

The V and J genes are TRBV11-1 and TRBJ2-3; D gene uncertain. V dropped 3 bases and J dropped 5 bases, with 18 bases sitting between them. Germline-derived CDR1 and CDR2 are SGHAT and FQDESV (reference sequence). The CDR3 loop spans 16 amino acids. CDR3 loop: CASSLAGLNLGDTQYF. CDR3 nucleotides: TGTGCCAGCAGCTTGGCCGGGCTAAATCTAGGAGATACGCAGTATTTT.

The chain is built from TRBV7-8 and TRBJ2-1; tentatively, D is TRBD1 (5 bases). Germline CDR1 is SGHVS and CDR2 is FQNEAQ. The CDR3 consists of 13 residues. V lost 4 bases to trimming and J lost 6 bases, with 10 bases between them. CDR3 sequence reads: CASSWGVFNEQFF. DNA of the CDR3: TGTGCCAGCAGCTGGGGCGTGTTCAATGAGCAGTTCTTC.

This clonotype was seen a handful of times. The chain couples TRBV20-1 to TRBJ2-7; D ambiguous. This CDR3 has 13 amino acids. V lost 3 bases, J lost 0 bases, and 9 bases lay in between. Germline V gene sequence: CDR1 DFQATT, CDR2 SNEGSKA (reference sequence). This CDR3 reads CSASSSSSYEQYF. The CDR3 DNA reads as TGCAGTGCTAGTAGTTCCAGCTCCTACGAGCAGTACTTC.

V is TRBV20-1 and J is TRBJ1-5; D perhaps matches TRBD1 (6 bases). Germline CDR1 reads DFQATT; CDR2 reads SNEGSKA (reference sequence). This CDR3 has 15 amino acids. Between the trimmed V and J ends, which lost 0 bases and 6 bases, there was a span of 15 bases. For the CDR3, the DNA is TGCAGTGCTAGAGATCGTAGGGGGGGCGGTCAGCCCCAGCATTTT. Its translation: CSARDRRGGGQPQHF.

The chain joins TRBV29-1 to TRBJ2-2; 8 nucleotides align to TRBD2. Per germline, CDR1 SQVTM and CDR2 ANQGSEA. CDR3 size: 15 residues. Germline trimming cut 6 bases from V and 4 bases from J; bases unmatched to any gene: 10. Here the CDR3 DNA reads TGCAGCGTGACGGGACTGCGGGGGGCCACCGGGGAGCTGTTTTTT. Translation: CSVTGLRGATGELFF.

V is TRBV6-2 or TRBV6-3 and J is TRBJ1-5; D gene uncertain. Trimming cost V 5 bases and J 4 bases, with 12 bases left between them. The CDR3 consists of 14 residues. Germline CDR1 and CDR2: MNHEY and SVGEGT. In DNA, the CDR3 is TGTGCCAGCAGTCCCCGGTGGGAGAATCAGCCCCAGCATTTT. Protein sequence: CASSPRWENQPQHF.

This clonotype was observed a handful of times. The genes are TRBV29-1 and TRBJ2-4; a possible D gene is TRBD1 (6 bases). Germline V gene sequence: CDR1 SQVTM, CDR2 ANQGSEA. The CDR3 covers 13 residues. The ends were cut back, 4 bases at V and 8 bases at J, with 15 bases in the middle. The DNA for the CDR3 is TGCAGCGTTGGACAGGCGAAAGGGGACATTCAGTACTTC. It encodes CSVGQAKGDIQYF.

This clonotype has a count of ten or more. The rearrangement joins TRBV5-4 to TRBJ2-7, with 12 bases fitting TRBD2. Germline V gives CDR1 SGHNT, CDR2 YYREEE (reference sequence). V trimming: 4 bases; J trimming: 7 bases; junction bases outside the gene matches: 6. CDR3 size: 14 residues. In DNA form, the CDR3 reads TGTGCCAGCAGCCCCAGACTAGCGGGAGAAGAGCAGTACTTC. Its protein product is CASSPRLAGEEQYF.

V gene TRBV7-9 combines with J gene TRBJ1-1; D ambiguous. The CDR3 has 13 residues. V lost 6 bases, J lost 0 bases, and 8 bases lay in between. Germline CDR1 and CDR2: SEHNR and FQNEAQ (reference sequence). The CDR3 bases are TGTGCCAGCAGGGGCGGGGTGAACACTGAAGCTTTCTTT. Translated, it gives CASRGGVNTEAFF. The full variable domain, in which reference TRBV7-9 and TRBJ1-1 provide the parts outside the CDR3, is DTGVSQNPRHKITKRGQNVTFRCDPISEHNRLYWYRQTLGQGPEFLTYFQNEAQLEKSRLLSDRFSAERPKGSFSTLEIQRTEQGDSAMYLCASRGGVNTEAFFGQGTRLTVV.

Many counts were recorded for this clonotype. The chain employs TRBV7-6 and TRBJ2-6; possibly TRBD1 for D (5 bases). CDR3 length: 16 amino acids. The V and J ends lost 0 bases and 0 bases respectively, with 6 bases between them. The germline gives CDR1 SGHVS, CDR2 FNYEAQ. CDR3: CASSLAGHSGANVLTF. CDR3 DNA sequence: TGTGCCAGCAGCTTAGCGGGGCACTCTGGGGCCAACGTCCTGACTTTC.

This clonotype was detected a few times. The chain has TRBV3-1 and TRBJ1-2; D might be TRBD1 (5 bases). This CDR3 spans 14 amino acids. The germline V gene encodes CDR1 LGHDT and CDR2 YNNKEL (reference sequence). V was cut by 0 bases and J by 8 bases, with 13 bases left in between. The CDR3 spells CASSQDSHRTGYTF. The CDR3 nucleotides are TGTGCCAGCAGCCAAGATAGCCACAGGACGGGCTACACCTTC.